This T cell receptor beta chain was sequenced during a study of tumor-infiltrating lymphocytes in primary liver carcinoma. The wider study: Samples gave roughly 3.65 to 7.5 million productive TCRbeta reads, similar across tissue types. Study-level findings and limits: Tumor-blood pairs (like tumor-adjacent pairs) overlapped less than tumor region pairs did. It was in tumors, not blood, that the top-250-clone fraction was significantly higher (p = 0.039). Researchers report that only about 7-24% of top clones turned up in all five tumor regions.

A note on this clonotype: No antigen is known for it. The CDR3 carries no conserved terminal phenylalanine or tryptophan, so it likely arises from a read error.

Germline lookup yields CDR1 SGHNT and CDR2 YENEEA. There are 14 residues in the CDR3. V shed 2 bases and J shed 9 bases, with 17 bases lying between them. The 20-30 mg bulk tissue piece was not sorted before simultaneous RNA and DNA extraction. The researchers produced TCR beta cDNA from roughly 550 ng total RNA with a constant-region primer. Each TCR beta library was derived from three nested multiplex PCR rounds that employed slightly modified ARM-PCR. It was with TRBV1-TRBV30 forward primers and a C-beta reverse primer that the first two PCR rounds were run, at roughly 10 cycles each. Each CDR3 protein is one row after TCRdb ran MiXCR on the multiplex PCR reads. The sample contains some 100,000 distinct CDR3 sequences, under 70% of which appear only once.

This clonotype was sampled from an older woman with primary liver carcinoma and hepatitis B virus infection. The chain carries TRBV11-3 and TRBJ2-7, with a tentative D call TRBD2 (6 bases). The sample comprised liver tumor tissue from sampling region 2. Subset indicated: tumor region T2, inferior pole. CDR3: CASSLSGREHGQYL. CDR3 DNA: TGTGCCAGCAGCTTAAGCGGGCGGGAACACGGGCAGTACTTA.